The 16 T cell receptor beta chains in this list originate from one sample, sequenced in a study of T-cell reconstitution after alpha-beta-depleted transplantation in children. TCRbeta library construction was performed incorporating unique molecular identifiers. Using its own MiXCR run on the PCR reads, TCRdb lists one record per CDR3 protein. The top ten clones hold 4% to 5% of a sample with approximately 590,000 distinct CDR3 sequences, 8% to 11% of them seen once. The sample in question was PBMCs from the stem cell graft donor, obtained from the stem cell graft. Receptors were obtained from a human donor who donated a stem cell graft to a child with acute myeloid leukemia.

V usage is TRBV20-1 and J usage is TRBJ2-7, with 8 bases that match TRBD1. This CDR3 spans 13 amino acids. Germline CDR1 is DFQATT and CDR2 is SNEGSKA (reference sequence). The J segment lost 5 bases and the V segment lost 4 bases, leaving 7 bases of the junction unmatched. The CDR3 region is CSAIAQGANEQYF. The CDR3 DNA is TGCAGTGCTATTGCCCAGGGGGCCAACGAGCAGTACTTC.

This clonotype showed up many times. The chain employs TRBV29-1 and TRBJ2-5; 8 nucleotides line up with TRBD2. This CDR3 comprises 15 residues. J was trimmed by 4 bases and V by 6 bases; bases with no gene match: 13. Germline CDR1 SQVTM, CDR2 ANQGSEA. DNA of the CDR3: TGCAGCGTACTTGGACTAGCTCATGGGCGAGAGACCCAGTACTTC. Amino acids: CSVLGLAHGRETQYF.

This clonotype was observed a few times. For the CDR3, the DNA is TGCAGTGCTAGAGAGGGGTCCTCGAGGACTGAAGCTTTCTTT. Translating gives CSAREGSSRTEAFF. The chain has TRBV20-1 and TRBJ1-1; D is unclear. This CDR3 spans 14 amino acids. CDR1 is DFQATT, CDR2 SNEGSKA, per germline (reference sequence). Deletions cut 0 bases from V and 5 bases from J, with 13 bases between.

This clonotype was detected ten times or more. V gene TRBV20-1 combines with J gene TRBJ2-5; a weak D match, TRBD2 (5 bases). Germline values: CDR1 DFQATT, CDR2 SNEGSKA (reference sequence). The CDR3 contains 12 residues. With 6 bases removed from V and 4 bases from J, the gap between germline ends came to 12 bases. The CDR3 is CSADPRGETQYF. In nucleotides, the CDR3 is TGCAGTGCCGACCCCCGGGGAGAGACCCAGTACTTC.

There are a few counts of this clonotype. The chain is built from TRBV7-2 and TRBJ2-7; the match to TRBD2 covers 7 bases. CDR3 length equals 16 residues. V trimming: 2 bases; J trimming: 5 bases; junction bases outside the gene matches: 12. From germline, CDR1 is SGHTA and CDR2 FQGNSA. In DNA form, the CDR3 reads TGTGCCAGCAGCTTAATGAGCGGCGGGAGCTCTCACGAGCAGTACTTC. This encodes CASSLMSGGSSHEQYF.

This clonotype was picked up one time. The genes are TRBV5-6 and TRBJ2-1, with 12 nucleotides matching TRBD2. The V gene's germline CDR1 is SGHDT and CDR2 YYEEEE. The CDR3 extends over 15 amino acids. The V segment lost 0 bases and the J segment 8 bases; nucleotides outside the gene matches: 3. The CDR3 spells CASSLGLAGAYEQFF. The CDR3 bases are TGTGCCAGCAGCTTGGGACTAGCGGGAGCCTATGAGCAGTTCTTC.

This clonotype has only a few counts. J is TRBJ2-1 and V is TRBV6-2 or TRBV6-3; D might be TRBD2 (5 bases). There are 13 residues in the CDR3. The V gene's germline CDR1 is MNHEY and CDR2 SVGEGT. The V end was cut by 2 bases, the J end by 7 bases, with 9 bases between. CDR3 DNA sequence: TGTGCCAGCAGTTACCGGACTCCTAATGAGCAGTTCTTC. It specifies CASSYRTPNEQFF.

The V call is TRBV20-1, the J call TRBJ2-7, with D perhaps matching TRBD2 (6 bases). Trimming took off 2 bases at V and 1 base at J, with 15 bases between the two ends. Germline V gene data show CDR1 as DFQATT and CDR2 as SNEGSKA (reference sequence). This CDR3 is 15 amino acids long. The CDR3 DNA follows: TGCAGTGCTAGATTCGGGACTCACGGTTCCTACGAGCAGTACTTC. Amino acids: CSARFGTHGSYEQYF.

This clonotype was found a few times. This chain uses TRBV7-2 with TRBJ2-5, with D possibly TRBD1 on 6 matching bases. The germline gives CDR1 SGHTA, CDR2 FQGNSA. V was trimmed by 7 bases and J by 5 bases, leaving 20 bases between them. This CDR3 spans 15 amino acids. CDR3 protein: CASNTPGQRPETQYF. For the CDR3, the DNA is TGTGCCAGCAACACACCTGGACAGCGGCCCGAGACCCAGTACTTC.

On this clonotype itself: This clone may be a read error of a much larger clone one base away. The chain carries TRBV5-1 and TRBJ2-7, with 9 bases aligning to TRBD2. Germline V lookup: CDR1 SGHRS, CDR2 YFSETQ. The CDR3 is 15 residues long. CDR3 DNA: TGCGCCAGCAGCACCTCTAGCGGGGCTACCTACGAGCAGCACTTC. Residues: CASSTSSGATYEQHF.

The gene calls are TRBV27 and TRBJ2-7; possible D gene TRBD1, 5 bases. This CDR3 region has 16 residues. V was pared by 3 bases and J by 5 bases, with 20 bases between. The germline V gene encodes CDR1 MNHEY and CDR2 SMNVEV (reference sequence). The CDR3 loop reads CASSFFGASGSHEQYF. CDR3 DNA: TGTGCCAGCAGTTTTTTTGGTGCTTCAGGGTCCCACGAGCAGTACTTC.

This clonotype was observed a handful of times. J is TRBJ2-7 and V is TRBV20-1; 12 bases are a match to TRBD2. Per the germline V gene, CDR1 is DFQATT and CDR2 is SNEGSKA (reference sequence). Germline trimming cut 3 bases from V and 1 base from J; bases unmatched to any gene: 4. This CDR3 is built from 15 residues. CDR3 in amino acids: CSASPGLAGSYEQYF. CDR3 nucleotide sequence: TGCAGTGCTAGCCCCGGACTAGCGGGGTCCTACGAGCAGTACTTC.

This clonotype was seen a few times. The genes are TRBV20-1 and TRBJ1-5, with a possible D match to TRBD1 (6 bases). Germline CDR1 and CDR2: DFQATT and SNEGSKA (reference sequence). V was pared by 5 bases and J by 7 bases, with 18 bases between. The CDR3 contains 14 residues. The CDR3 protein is CSAPRGQYLQPQHF. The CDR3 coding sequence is TGCAGTGCTCCTCGAGGACAGTACTTACAGCCCCAGCATTTT.

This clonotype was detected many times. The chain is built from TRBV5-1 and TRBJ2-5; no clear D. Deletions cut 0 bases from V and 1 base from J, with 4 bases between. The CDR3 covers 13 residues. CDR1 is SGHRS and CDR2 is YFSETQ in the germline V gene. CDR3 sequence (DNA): TGCGCCAGCAGCTTGGGGACCCAAGAGACCCAGTACTTC. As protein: CASSLGTQETQYF.

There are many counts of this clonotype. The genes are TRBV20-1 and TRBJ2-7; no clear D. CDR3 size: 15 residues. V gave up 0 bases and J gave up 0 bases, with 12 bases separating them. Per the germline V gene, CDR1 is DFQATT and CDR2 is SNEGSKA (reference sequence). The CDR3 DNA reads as TGCAGTGCTAGAGATCCCCTCGTGAGCTCCTACGAGCAGTACTTC. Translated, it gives CSARDPLVSSYEQYF.

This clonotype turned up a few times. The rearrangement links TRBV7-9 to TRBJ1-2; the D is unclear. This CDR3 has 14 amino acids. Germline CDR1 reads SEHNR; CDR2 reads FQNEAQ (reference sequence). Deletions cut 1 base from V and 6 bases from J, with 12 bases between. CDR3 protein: CASSLEQPPNGYTF. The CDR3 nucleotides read TGTGCCAGCAGCTTAGAACAGCCGCCAAATGGCTACACCTTC.